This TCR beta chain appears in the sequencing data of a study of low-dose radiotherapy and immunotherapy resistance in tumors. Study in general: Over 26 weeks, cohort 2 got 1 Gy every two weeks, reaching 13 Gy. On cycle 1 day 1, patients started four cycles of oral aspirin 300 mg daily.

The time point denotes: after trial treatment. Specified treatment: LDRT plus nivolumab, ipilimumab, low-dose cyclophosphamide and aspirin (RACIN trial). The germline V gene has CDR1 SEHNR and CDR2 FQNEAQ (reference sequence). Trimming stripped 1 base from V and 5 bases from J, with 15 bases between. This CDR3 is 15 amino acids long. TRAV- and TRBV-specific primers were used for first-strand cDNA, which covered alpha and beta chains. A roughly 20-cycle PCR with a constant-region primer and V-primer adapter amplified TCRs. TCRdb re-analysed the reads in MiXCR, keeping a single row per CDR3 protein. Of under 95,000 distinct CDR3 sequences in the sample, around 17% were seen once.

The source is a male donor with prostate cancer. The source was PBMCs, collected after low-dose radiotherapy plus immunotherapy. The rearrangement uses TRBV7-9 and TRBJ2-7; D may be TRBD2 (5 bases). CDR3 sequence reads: CASSLVSGHPDEQYF. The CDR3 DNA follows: TGTGCCAGCAGCTTAGTGAGCGGCCACCCGGACGAGCAGTACTTC.